Listed below are T cell receptor beta chains from one sample, sequenced in a study of shared clonotypes between healthy human individuals. The table came from immunoSEQ multiplex PCR; TCRdb's copy has only in-frame clones and leaves some out. The repertoire consists of roughly 2.2 million clones, with 85% to 95% occurring once and the leading ten covering more than 0.35%. Sequenced sample: naive CD4+ T cells from PBMCs. All receptors derive from a man aged 18 to 29 in good health. Some clones in this sample may be carry-over from other donors' samples. CDR3s include the opening cysteine and the closing phenylalanine or tryptophan. D genes are given only for firm matches. Clone size is shown for a subset of rows, as once, few, many or a class of expanded clone.

D	V	size	J	DNA	CDR3
NA	TRBV4-1	few	TRBJ2-7	TGCGCCAGCAGCCAAGGCCCGGGACAAAGCTCCTACGAGCAGTACTTC	CASSQGPGQSSYEQYF
TRBD1	TRBV18	NA	TRBJ1-3	TGTGCCAGCTCCCCGACCCGGACAGGGAGCGCTGGAAACACCATATATTTT	CASSPTRTGSAGNTIYF
TRBD1	TRBV28	NA	TRBJ1-2	TGTGCCAGCAGAGAGGGACAGGGGGGTAATGGCTACACCTTC	CASREGQGGNGYTF
TRBD1	TRBV7-9	NA	TRBJ1-1	TGTGCCAGCAGCTTAGCGTATGGGGACAGGGGGGCTGAAGCTTTCTTT	CASSLAYGDRGAEAFF
NA	TRBV7-2	NA	TRBJ2-2	TGTGCCAGCAGCCTACGACGTCCTGGCGCCGGGGAGCTGTTTTTT	CASSLRRPGAGELFF
NA	TRBV19	NA	TRBJ1-1	TGTGCCAGTAGTATGTATTCGGGAGGAGCTTTCTTT	CASSMYSGGAFF
NA	TRBV10-3	NA	TRBJ1-1	TGTGCCATCAGGATAGGGCTGGCGAACACTGAAGCTTTCTTT	CAIRIGLANTEAFF
TRBD1	TRBV6-5	NA	TRBJ2-7	TGTGCCAGCAGTTACTCGATAACAGGGGGCGAAGTGAACTTC	CASSYSITGGEVNF
TRBD2	TRBV7-6	few	TRBJ2-2	TGTGCCAGCAGCGGGGACTACAACACCGGGGAGCTGTTTTTT	CASSGDYNTGELFF
NA	TRBV19	NA	TRBJ1-2	TGTGCCAGTAGTATTGACGTTGTCCGTGGCTACACCTTC	CASSIDVVRGYTF
NA	TRBV5-6	NA	TRBJ2-3	TGTGCCAGCAGCATGAGGGGAAGGGATACGCAGTATTTT	CASSMRGRDTQYF
TRBD2	TRBV18	NA	TRBJ2-1	TGTGCCAGCTCACCATACAGCGGGAGGGCTGACAATGAGCAGTTCTTC	CASSPYSGRADNEQFF
TRBD1	TRBV7-9	NA	TRBJ2-1	TGTGCCAGCAGCTTATTTCAGGGGGTAACGCAGTTCTTC	CASSLFQGVTQFF
NA	TRBV19	once	TRBJ1-5	TGTGCCAGTAGTACCCGGACGGTGAATTCTCAGCCCCAGCATTTT	CASSTRTVNSQPQHF
NA	TRBV5-1	NA	TRBJ2-2	TGCGCCAGCAGCTCGGGGGCGAACACCGGGGAGCTGTTTTTT	CASSSGANTGELFF